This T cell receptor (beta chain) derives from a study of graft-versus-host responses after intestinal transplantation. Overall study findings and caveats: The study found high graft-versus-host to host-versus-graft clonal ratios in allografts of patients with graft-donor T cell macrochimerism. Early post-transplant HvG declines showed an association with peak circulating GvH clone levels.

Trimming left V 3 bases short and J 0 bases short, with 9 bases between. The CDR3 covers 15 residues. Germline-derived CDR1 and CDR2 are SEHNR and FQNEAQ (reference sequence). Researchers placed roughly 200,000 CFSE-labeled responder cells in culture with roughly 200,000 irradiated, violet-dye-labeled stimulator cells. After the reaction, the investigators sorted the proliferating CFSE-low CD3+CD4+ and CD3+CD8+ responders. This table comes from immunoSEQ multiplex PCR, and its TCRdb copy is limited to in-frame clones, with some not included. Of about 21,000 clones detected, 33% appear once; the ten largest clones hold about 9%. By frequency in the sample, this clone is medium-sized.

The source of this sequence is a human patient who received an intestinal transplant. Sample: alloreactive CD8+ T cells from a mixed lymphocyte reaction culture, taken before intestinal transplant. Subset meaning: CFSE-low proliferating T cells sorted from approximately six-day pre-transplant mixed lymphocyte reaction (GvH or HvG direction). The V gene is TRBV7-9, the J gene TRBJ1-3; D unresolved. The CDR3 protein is CASSLGARSGNTIYF. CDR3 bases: TGTGCCAGCAGCTTGGGCGCCCGCTCTGGAAACACCATATATTTT.